Listed below are T cell receptor beta chains from one sample, sequenced in a study of T cell repertoires in ileal Crohn's disease. Method: immunoSEQ multiplex PCR; TCRdb's copy keeps in-frame clones and lacks some. This sample has about 60,000 clones, with roughly 89% found just once. The material sequenced was ileal tissue. All receptors derive from an adult with Crohn's disease. Both conserved end residues are part of each CDR3. A D gene is named only where the DNA matches it firmly. Rows give clone size only sometimes, using once, few, many, or a class for an expanded clone.

j_call clone_size v_call d_call cdr3_nt cdr3_aa
TRBJ1-5 . TRBV28 TRBD1 TGTGCCAGCGGTTTCCGGGACAGTTCACAGCCCCAGCATTTT CASGFRDSSQPQHF
TRBJ1-1 few TRBV10-3 . TGTGCCTCCCAGGGAGGGATTGGGGAAGCTTTCTTT CASQGGIGEAFF
TRBJ1-2 once TRBV4-1 . TGCGCCAGCAGCTCAAGCCAGGGGACGGCGAATGGCTACACCTTC CASSSSQGTANGYTF
TRBJ2-5 . TRBV10-1 TRBD1 TGCGCCAGCAGAAGGGACAGCCAGCACCAAGAGACCCAGTACTTC CASRRDSQHQETQYF
TRBJ1-5 . TRBV2 TRBD1 TGTGCCAGCAGTGCAGGGGGGTGGGATCAGCCCCAGCATTTT CASSAGGWDQPQHF
TRBJ1-2 . TRBV5-6 . TGTGCCAGCAGCTTTTCACAAGAGAGGAACTATGGCTACACCTTC CASSFSQERNYGYTF
TRBJ1-2 . TRBV6-1 TRBD1 TGTGCCAGCAGGACAGGGGGCGACGAGTATGGCTACACCTTC CASRTGGDEYGYTF
TRBJ2-1 once TRBV10-1 . TGCGCCAGCAGCGAGACTAGCAATGAGCAGTTCTTC CASSETSNEQFF
TRBJ1-5 . TRBV7-9 TRBD1 TGTGCCAGCAGCTTGGACAGGGCTGATCAGCCCCAGCATTTT CASSLDRADQPQHF
TRBJ1-1 . TRBV6-5 . TGTGCCAGCCGTTTCACAGGGCGGAACACTGAAGCTTTCTTT CASRFTGRNTEAFF
TRBJ2-7 . TRBV7-3 TRBD1 TGTGCCAGCAGCCAGGGACAGCCCTACGAGCAGTACTTC CASSQGQPYEQYF
TRBJ2-2 . TRBV19 TRBD1 TGTGCCAGTAGTATATCCCGTGGACAGGGGGCGAACACCGGGGAGCTGTTTTTT CASSISRGQGANTGELFF
TRBJ1-6 once TRBV5-1 TRBD1 TGCGCCAGCAGCTTGGCAACGGGACAGAATAATTCACCCCTCCACTTT CASSLATGQNNSPLHF
TRBJ1-4 . TRBV6-5 TRBD1 TGTGCCAGCCGTGGGACAGCAACTAATGAAAAACTGTTTTTT CASRGTATNEKLFF
TRBJ1-5 . TRBV7-9 TRBD1 TGTGCCAGCAGCTTAGCAGGGGGCAAGTATCAGCCCCAGCATTTT CASSLAGGKYQPQHF